The next 18 T cell receptor beta chains were all read from a single sample in a study of blood T cell repertoires in COVID-19. Method: immunoSEQ multiplex PCR; TCRdb's copy keeps in-frame clones and lacks some. Of 99,000 or so clones listed, roughly 88% are singletons. Specimen: peripheral blood. The receptors here all came from a middle-aged man with COVID-19, enrolled during active disease.

This clone was observed once. The chain couples TRBV28 to TRBJ1-3, with 7 bases matching TRBD1. This CDR3 has 15 residues. Germline V gives CDR1 MDHEN, CDR2 SYDVKM. Trimming at V came to 3 bases and at J to 4 bases, leaving 6 bases not matched to a gene. DNA of the CDR3: TGTGCCAGCAGTTTCCCGACAGGGACAGGAAACACCATATATTTT. Amino acid sequence: CASSFPTGTGNTIYF.

This chain connects TRBV3-1 (or the pseudogene TRBV3-2) to TRBJ1-1; a possible D gene is TRBD1 (5 bases). The CDR3 loop spans 13 amino acids. V dropped 4 bases and J dropped 2 bases, with 8 bases sitting between them. Per the germline V gene, CDR1 is LGHDT and CDR2 is YNNKEL (reference sequence). The CDR3 region has the DNA TGTGCCAGCAGCCCGGACATTAACACTGAAGCTTTCTTT. This sequence encodes CASSPDINTEAFF.

The genes are TRBV7-2 and TRBJ2-7, with D perhaps matching TRBD2 (5 bases). CDR1 and CDR2 from the germline V gene are SGHTA and FQGNSA. The V end lost 2 bases, the J end lost 1 base, and 12 bases lay between the germline ends. This CDR3 is built from 15 residues. CDR3 nucleotide sequence: TGTGCCAGCAGCTTAAAGGCTGAGGGTTCCTACGAGCAGTACTTC. Translated: CASSLKAEGSYEQYF.

V gene TRBV6-2 or TRBV6-3 combines with J gene TRBJ1-5, with D hard to call. Germline CDR1 and CDR2: MNHEY and SVGEGT. V lost 1 base and J 0 bases, leaving 7 bases between the germline ends. CDR3 length: 15 residues. CDR3 region: CASSYWQNSNQPQHF. CDR3 DNA sequence: TGTGCCAGCAGTTACTGGCAGAATAGCAATCAGCCCCAGCATTTT.

The chain uses TRBV27 and TRBJ2-7; 8 bases line up with TRBD1. Germline CDR1 reads MNHEY; CDR2 reads SMNVEV (reference sequence). Trimming took 3 bases from V and 6 from J; bases not matched to a gene: 7. The CDR3 loop spans 14 amino acids. CDR3 amino acids: CASSLGDRFSEQYF. The CDR3 DNA follows: TGTGCCAGCAGTTTGGGGGACAGGTTCAGCGAGCAGTACTTC.

As concerns this clone: Compared with germline, one end of the junction differs, possibly owing to a read error. J is TRBJ2-7 and V is TRBV7-7, with D tentatively TRBD2 (5 bases). The CDR3 spans 15 residues. Germline V gene data show CDR1 as SSHAT and CDR2 as FNYEAQ (reference sequence). In DNA form, the CDR3 reads TGTGCTAGCAACTTCCCAACGTGTTCCCCGGGGGAGCAGTACTTC. It translates to CASNFPTCSPGEQYF.

This clone was recorded only once. CDR3 in DNA: TGTGCCAGCAGCTACCGACCGGGACTAGCGGGCAATGAGCAGTTCTTC. It specifies CASSYRPGLAGNEQFF. The chain has TRBV13 and TRBJ2-1; 12 bases line up with TRBD2. The ends lost 4 bases at V and 6 bases at J; junction bases unmatched: 7. This CDR3 comprises 16 residues. Germline loops: CDR1 PRHDT, CDR2 FYEKMQ (reference sequence).

The CDR3 nucleotides are TGTGCCAGCAGCTTAGGGCCAGGAGGGCCCGAGACCCAGTACTTC. Translated, it gives CASSLGPGGPETQYF. The rearrangement links TRBV11-2 to TRBJ2-5; D perhaps matches TRBD2 (6 bases). Germline CDR1 SGHAT, CDR2 FQNNGV. The CDR3 length is 15 residues. The V end was cut by 1 base, the J end by 5 bases, with 14 bases between.

The rearrangement joins TRBV19 to TRBJ2-2; 7 bases match TRBD1. This CDR3 is built from 14 residues. The trim removed 4 bases at V and 6 bases at J, leaving 5 bases unmatched. Germline loops: CDR1 LNHDA, CDR2 SQIVND (reference sequence). The CDR3 region is CASSTDRVPGELFF. CDR3 bases: TGTGCCAGTAGTACCGACAGGGTCCCCGGGGAGCTGTTTTTT.

The V gene is TRBV18, the J gene TRBJ2-2, with 8 positions matching TRBD2. Germline loops: CDR1 KGHSH, CDR2 LQKENI. The CDR3 runs 17 residues. With V trimmed by 0 bases and J by 2 bases, 5 bases remained unmatched. The CDR3 protein is CASSPPAGGSNTGELFF. CDR3 DNA: TGTGCCAGCTCACCACCGGCGGGGGGCTCAAACACCGGGGAGCTGTTTTTT. Based on the CDR3 plus reference TRBV18 and TRBJ2-2, the full variable domain is NAGVMQNPRHLVRRRGQEARLRCSPMKGHSHVYWYRQLPEEGLKFMVYLQKENIIDESGMPKERFSAEFPKEGPSILRIQQVVRGDSAAYFCASSPPAGGSNTGELFFGEGSRLTVL.

The chain joins TRBV10-3 to TRBJ1-2; D gene uncertain. The ends were cut back, 4 bases at V and 0 bases at J, with 6 bases in the middle. Germline CDR1 is ENHRY and CDR2 is SYGVKD. The CDR3 is 13 amino acids. In DNA form, the CDR3 reads TGTGCCATCAGTGCCGTTACTAACTATGGCTACACCTTC. Amino acid sequence: CAISAVTNYGYTF.

The chain couples TRBV7-2 to TRBJ1-1; D not certain. CDR3 length: 17 amino acids. The germline V gene encodes CDR1 SGHTA and CDR2 FQGNSA. Trimming shortened V by 2 bases and J by 0 bases, and 16 bases separated the two germline ends. The CDR3 sequence: CASSLFSGRQMNTEAFF. As DNA, the CDR3 is TGTGCCAGCAGCTTATTTTCCGGGAGACAAATGAACACTGAAGCTTTCTTT.

This clone came up once. The chain has TRBV7-9 and TRBJ2-2; D is perhaps TRBD1 (6 bases). From germline, CDR1 is SEHNR and CDR2 FQNEAQ (reference sequence). This CDR3 is built from 17 residues. The V gene lost 1 base and the J gene lost 6 bases, with 18 bases spanning the gap. In DNA, the CDR3 is TGTGCCAGCAGCTTAGAGGAGTGGGGGCGGCAGCCCGGGGAGCTGTTTTTT. This sequence encodes CASSLEEWGRQPGELFF.

The chain links TRBV4-1 to TRBJ1-3; D is unresolved. The V end lost 4 bases, the J end lost 0 bases, and 16 bases lay between the germline ends. There are 17 residues in the CDR3. The germline CDR1 and CDR2 sequences are MGHRA and YSYEKL. CDR3 coding DNA: TGCGCCAGCAGCCGAAATCTCCAGGCAAGCTCTGGAAACACCATATATTTT. Translated, it gives CASSRNLQASSGNTIYF.

The chain uses TRBV4-1 and TRBJ2-1, with 10 bases fitting TRBD1. V was clipped by 3 bases and J by 8 bases; unmatched bases: 4. From germline, CDR1 is MGHRA and CDR2 YSYEKL. CDR3 length equals 14 residues. CDR3 sequence (DNA): TGCGCCAGCAGCCACGCCGGGACAGGGGATGAGCAGTTCTTC. Translation: CASSHAGTGDEQFF.

This clone has only one observation. V usage is TRBV30 and J usage is TRBJ1-2; tentative D call: TRBD1 (5 bases). The CDR3 runs 15 residues. Trimming cost V 0 bases and J 7 bases, with 18 bases left between them. Germline V gene data show CDR1 as GTSNPN and CDR2 as SVGIG (reference sequence). This CDR3 reads CAWSVDSQGWGGYTF. The DNA for the CDR3 is TGTGCCTGGAGTGTAGACTCTCAGGGTTGGGGTGGCTACACCTTC.

This clone has just a few counts. V is TRBV29-1 and J is TRBJ1-4, with D possibly TRBD1 on 6 matching bases. CDR1 SQVTM and CDR2 ANQGSEA come from the germline V gene. With 3 bases removed from V and 0 bases from J, the gap between germline ends came to 11 bases. The CDR3 sequence is 15 residues long. The CDR3 sequence: CSVEERTATNEKLFF. The CDR3 nucleotides are TGCAGCGTTGAGGAACGGACAGCAACTAATGAAAAACTGTTTTTT.

This rearrangement joins TRBV15 to TRBJ2-6, with D possibly TRBD2 on 5 matching bases. The CDR3 runs 16 residues. The V and J ends lost 1 base and 1 base respectively, with 8 bases between them. Germline assignment: CDR1 LNHNV and CDR2 YYDKDF (reference sequence). CDR3 residues: CATSRGETSGANVLTF. For the CDR3, the DNA is TGTGCCACCAGCAGAGGGGAGACTTCTGGGGCCAACGTCCTGACTTTC.